These 13 T cell receptor beta chains were all obtained from the same sample, sequenced in a study of regulatory T cells in long-lasting Graves disease. Arm-PCR with iRepertoire HTBI primers amplified the CDR3 regions for these TCR beta libraries. MiXCR, applied by TCRdb to the multiplex PCR reads, yields one record per CDR3 protein. The profile shows 450,000 to 500,000 distinct CDR3 sequences, under 20% of them singletons. Time point denoted: newly diagnosed GD, antithyroid drugs for less than 3 months. PBMCs provided the RNA from which the TCR library was made. Separately, the same data were catalogued under a study of T cells in Graves' hyperthyroidism and ophthalmopathy.

This sample comprised peripheral blood mononuclear cells (PBMCs), obtained at new diagnosis, from a patient treated with antithyroid drugs. The receptors here all came from a man aged 35 to 55 with Graves disease.

The chain combines TRBV20-1 with TRBJ1-1; the match to TRBD1 covers 8 bases. The CDR3 sequence is 13 residues long. V shed 6 bases and J 2 bases; nucleotides not matched to a gene: 5. Germline V gene sequence: CDR1 DFQATT, CDR2 SNEGSKA (reference sequence). The DNA for the CDR3 is TGCAGTGCCGAGGACAGGGCTAACACTGAAGCTTTCTTT. This translates into CSAEDRANTEAFF.

In its sample, this clonotype was seen many times. The genes are TRBV7-3 and TRBJ2-3; 13 nucleotides line up with TRBD2. V dropped 5 bases and J dropped 5; count of bases not matched to a gene: 7. CDR1 and CDR2 (germline): SGHTA, FQGTGA. The CDR3 consists of 16 residues. The CDR3 loop reads CASSKTSGRAGDTQYF. In DNA form, the CDR3 reads TGTGCCAGCAGCAAAACTAGCGGGAGGGCAGGAGATACGCAGTATTTT.

This clonotype was counted ten times or more. The J gene is TRBJ2-1, the V gene TRBV28; 7 bases agree with TRBD1. Trimming at V came to 10 bases and at J to 9 bases, leaving 6 bases not matched to a gene. Per the germline V gene, CDR1 is MDHEN and CDR2 is SYDVKM. The CDR3 sequence is 11 residues long. The CDR3 loop is CATEGAGEQFF. In nucleotides, the CDR3 is TGTGCCACCGAGGGGGCGGGTGAGCAGTTCTTC.

In its sample, this clonotype was seen many times. This chain joins TRBV29-1 and TRBJ2-5, with D possibly being TRBD1 or TRBD2 (6 bases each). Trimming pared 8 bases from V and 4 bases from J, leaving 20 bases between. Looked up from germline, CDR1 is SQVTM and CDR2 is ANQGSEA. This CDR3 has 14 amino acids. The CDR3 nucleotides read TGCAGCAGGTTGGATTGGGGGGCAGTAGAGACCCAGTACTTC. Protein product: CSRLDWGAVETQYF.

This clonotype is a singleton in its sample. The chain recombines TRBV5-1 with TRBJ2-7; 9 nucleotides line up with TRBD1. V trimming: 4 bases; J trimming: 7 bases; junction bases outside the gene matches: 9. The CDR3 covers 14 residues. Germline V lookup: CDR1 SGHRS, CDR2 YFSETQ. This CDR3 is CASSVTGGRREQYF. The CDR3, as DNA: TGCGCCAGCAGCGTAACAGGGGGCAGGAGGGAGCAGTACTTC. Full variable domain (missing parts from reference TRBV5-1 and TRBJ2-7): KAGVTQTPRYLIKTRGQQVTLSCSPISGHRSVSWYQQTPGQGLQFLFEYFSETQRNKGNFPGRFSGRQFSNSRSEMNVSTLELGDSALYLCASSVTGGRREQYFGPGTRLTVT.

About this clonotype: With a much larger clone just one base away, this may be a read error. This chain links TRBV20-1 with TRBJ2-3; D uncertain. This CDR3 region has 13 residues. V lost 8 bases and J 1 base, leaving 13 bases between the germline ends. Germline lookup yields CDR1 DFQATT and CDR2 SNEGSKA (reference sequence). The CDR3 region has the DNA TGCAGTACTCCAGGCGTCGGCACAGATACGCAGTATTTT. Its protein product is CSTPGVGTDTQYF.

About this clonotype itself: A far more abundant clone sits one base away, making this likely a read error. The rearrangement links TRBV5-1 to TRBJ2-5; TRBD2 matches at 10 bases. The DNA matches TRBJ2-1 better at its end, which makes the J call doubtful. The CDR3 runs 14 residues. Germline values: CDR1 SGHRS, CDR2 YFSETQ. The chain's CDR3 is CASGRTSGLVEQFF. CDR3 DNA: TGTGCCAGCGGCCGGACTAGCGGACTTGTGGAGCAGTTCTTC.

This clonotype showed up many times. This may stem from a read error, because a much larger clone lies one nucleotide away. The V gene is TRBV7-9, the J gene TRBJ2-7; 10 bases align to TRBD2. This CDR3 comprises 14 residues. The V gene's germline CDR1 is SEHNR and CDR2 FQNEAQ (reference sequence). After removal of 6 bases from V and 0 bases from J, the junction contained 2 bases not matched to a gene. The CDR3 region is CASRPSGSSYEQYF. DNA of the CDR3: TGTGCCAGCAGGCCTAGCGGGAGCTCCTACGAGCAGTACTTC.

This clonotype was seen at least ten times. The J gene is TRBJ2-7, the V gene TRBV28, with 9 bases matching TRBD1. CDR3 length: 14 residues. V dropped 5 bases and J dropped 2; count of bases not matched to a gene: 4. The germline V gene encodes CDR1 MDHEN and CDR2 SYDVKM. The CDR3 bases are TGTGCCAGCAGTACCGGGACAGGGCCCTACGAGCAGTACTTC. Protein product: CASSTGTGPYEQYF. The whole variable domain, filled in from reference TRBV28 and TRBJ2-7, reads DVKVTQSSRYLVKRTGEKVFLECVQDMDHENMFWYRQDPGLGLRLIYFSYDVKMKEKGDIPEGYSVSREKKERFSLILESASTNQTSMYLCASSTGTGPYEQYFGPGTRLTVT.

The gene calls are TRBV5-1 and TRBJ2-4; D is uncertain. The V end lost 0 bases, the J end lost 1 base, and 5 bases lay between the germline ends. Germline V gene sequence: CDR1 SGHRS, CDR2 YFSETQ. CDR3 length: 14 residues. The CDR3 sequence: CASSLDRAKNIQYF. The CDR3 DNA reads as TGCGCCAGCAGCTTGGACCGGGCCAAAAACATTCAGTACTTC.

The sample holds a few counts of this clonotype. This chain joins TRBV28 and TRBJ2-5; the match to TRBD2 covers 9 bases. The V segment lost 6 bases and the J segment 5 bases; nucleotides outside the gene matches: 1. CDR3 length: 12 residues. Germline CDR1 is MDHEN and CDR2 is SYDVKM. The CDR3 loop is CASRRGGETQYF. CDR3 DNA: TGTGCCAGCAGGCGGGGGGGGGAGACCCAGTACTTC.

The chain combines TRBV29-1 with TRBJ2-3; D unclear. The V and J ends lost 0 bases and 4 bases respectively, with 8 bases between them. Germline V lookup: CDR1 SQVTM, CDR2 ANQGSEA. This CDR3 has 13 residues. CDR3 loop: CSVEDGASDTQYF. The CDR3 nucleotides are TGCAGCGTTGAAGATGGAGCGTCAGATACGCAGTATTTT.

This clonotype was seen ten or more times. The chain is built from TRBV28 and TRBJ1-5; weak D call: TRBD1 (6 bases). The CDR3 is made up of 19 amino acids. CDR1 is MDHEN, CDR2 SYDVKM, per germline. The V gene lost 2 bases and the J gene lost 0 bases, with 20 bases spanning the gap. The CDR3 DNA reads TGTGCCAGCAGTTTAGGGCCGGGACAAAAGGGATATAGCAATCAGCCCCAGCATTTT. Translation gives CASSLGPGQKGYSNQPQHF.